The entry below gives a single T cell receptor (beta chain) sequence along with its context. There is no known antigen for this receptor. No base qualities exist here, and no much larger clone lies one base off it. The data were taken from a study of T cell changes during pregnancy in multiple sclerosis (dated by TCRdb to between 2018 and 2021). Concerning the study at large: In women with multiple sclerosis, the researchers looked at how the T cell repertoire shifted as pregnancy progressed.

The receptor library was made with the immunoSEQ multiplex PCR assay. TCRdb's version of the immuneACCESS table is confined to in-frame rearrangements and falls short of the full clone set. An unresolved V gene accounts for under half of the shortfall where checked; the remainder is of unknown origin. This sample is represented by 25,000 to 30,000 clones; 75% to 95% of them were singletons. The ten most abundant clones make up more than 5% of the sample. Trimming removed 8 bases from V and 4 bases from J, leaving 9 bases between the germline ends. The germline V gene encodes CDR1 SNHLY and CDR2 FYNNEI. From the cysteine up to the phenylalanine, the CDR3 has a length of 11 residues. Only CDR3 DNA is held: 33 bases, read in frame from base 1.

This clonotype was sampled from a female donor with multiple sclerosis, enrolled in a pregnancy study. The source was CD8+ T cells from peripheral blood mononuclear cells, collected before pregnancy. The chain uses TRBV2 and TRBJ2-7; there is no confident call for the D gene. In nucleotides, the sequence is TGTGCCAGCTCATCCGGGTACGAGCAGTACTTC. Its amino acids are CASSSGYEQYF.